The rows below give T cell receptor beta chains drawn from one sample of a study of beta chain features in type 1 diabetes. The protocol was immunoSEQ multiplex PCR, while the TCRdb copy is restricted to in-frame clones and leaves out a portion. In the table there are fewer than 250,000 clones, around 68% of which are singletons. The specimen sequenced was naive CD4+ T cells from blood. The receptors stem from a man aged 30 to 45 in good health. CDR3s include the opening cysteine and the closing phenylalanine or tryptophan. D genes are given only for firm matches. Rows give clone size only sometimes, using once, few, many, or a class for an expanded clone.

. TRBJ1-1 TRBV30 . CAWSSSPGSTEAFF TGTGCCTGGAGTTCGAGCCCGGGGAGCACTGAAGCTTTCTTT
. TRBJ2-7 TRBV28 . CASIDRDFGGEQYF TGTGCCAGCATTGATCGGGACTTCGGGGGAGAGCAGTACTTC
. TRBJ2-3 TRBV30 . CAWSPGETQYF TGTGCCTGGAGCCCGGGCGAGACGCAGTATTTT
. TRBJ2-2 TRBV7-8 few CASSLTGRTGELFF TGTGCCAGCAGCCTAACAGGGAGGACCGGGGAGCTGTTTTTT
TRBD2 TRBJ2-1 TRBV7-2 . CASTPGGLAEQFF TGTGCCAGCACCCCTGGCGGACTAGCGGAGCAGTTCTTC
. TRBJ2-5 TRBV29-1 . CSVDGRGQETQYF TGCAGCGTTGACGGCCGGGGTCAAGAGACCCAGTACTTC
. TRBJ2-7 TRBV14 . CASSQQGYEQYF TGTGCCAGCAGCCAGCAGGGGTACGAGCAGTACTTC
. TRBJ2-3 TRBV30 once CAWSLVPDTQYF TGTGCCTGGTCTTTAGTCCCAGATACGCAGTATTTT
TRBD1 TRBJ1-1 TRBV29-1 few CSAAGQGTEAFF TGCAGCGCCGCCGGACAGGGCACTGAAGCTTTCTTT
TRBD2 TRBJ2-5 TRBV4-1 . CASSQDEAAAGGTQYF TGCGCCAGCAGCCAAGATGAGGCGGCCGCGGGAGGGACCCAGTACTTC
. TRBJ1-6 TRBV30 . CAWGDGQIYNSPLHF TGTGCCTGGGGTGATGGACAGATCTATAATTCACCCCTCCACTTT
TRBD1 TRBJ1-1 TRBV30 once CAWSVVGQGYTEAFF TGTGCCTGGAGTGTTGTGGGACAGGGTTACACTGAAGCTTTCTTT
TRBD1 TRBJ2-5 TRBV7-9 . CASSTTTGVETQYF TGTGCCAGCAGCACCACGACAGGGGTAGAGACCCAGTACTTC
. TRBJ2-4 TRBV5-1 . CASSLEQGVNIQYF TGCGCCAGCAGCTTAGAACAGGGAGTAAACATTCAGTACTTC
. TRBJ2-3 TRBV6-5 few CASSSSPSTDTQYF TGTGCCAGCAGTTCTAGTCCGAGCACAGATACGCAGTATTTT
. TRBJ2-5 TRBV5-1 . CASGAETQYF TGCGCCAGCGGGGCAGAGACCCAGTACTTC
. TRBJ2-2 TRBV5-1 . CASSLQDTGELFF TGCGCCAGCAGCTTGCAGGACACCGGGGAGCTGTTTTTT
. TRBJ2-7 TRBV29-1 . CSVAMGTRSSYEQYF TGCAGCGTTGCTATGGGGACAAGAAGCTCCTACGAGCAGTACTTC
. TRBJ2-2 TRBV29-1 . CSVAGATGELFF TGCAGCGTTGCAGGGGCCACCGGGGAGCTGTTTTTT
TRBD2 TRBJ2-4 TRBV28 . CASNTGRARNIQYF TGTGCCAGCAATACCGGGAGGGCCCGAAACATTCAGTACTTC
TRBD2 TRBJ2-2 TRBV5-1 . CASSHPGLAGDTGELFF TGCGCCAGCAGCCATCCGGGACTAGCGGGAGACACCGGGGAGCTGTTTTTT
. TRBJ1-5 TRBV30 . CAWSVDRRRNQPQHF TGTGCCTGGAGTGTAGACCGTAGGCGCAATCAGCCCCAGCATTTT
TRBD2 TRBJ2-1 TRBV9 . CASSQGLAGIEQFF TGTGCCAGCAGCCAAGGACTAGCGGGTATTGAGCAGTTCTTC
TRBD2 TRBJ2-3 TRBV29-1 . CSGKGLAGSTDTQYF TGCAGCGGAAAAGGACTAGCGGGTAGCACAGATACGCAGTATTTT
. TRBJ1-1 TRBV30 . CASLQGYTEAFF TGTGCCTCGCTACAGGGTTACACTGAAGCTTTCTTT
TRBD2 TRBJ2-5 TRBV5-4 . CASSQPAGGEETQYF TGTGCCAGCAGCCAGCCGGCGGGAGGGGAAGAGACCCAGTACTTC